Listed below are T cell receptor beta chains from one sample, sequenced in a study of post-analysis software for immune sequencing data. TCRdb re-derived calls from the PCR reads in MiXCR, one entry per CDR3 protein. Of approximately 180,000 distinct CDR3 sequences listed, about 29% are singletons. The sequenced sample consisted of blood. The receptors here all came from a girl aged 10-17 years with multiple sclerosis. CDR3s include the opening cysteine and the closing phenylalanine or tryptophan. Each record gives: V gene, CDR3 length, clone size, J gene, D gene, CDR3 protein, CDR3 DNA. D genes are given only for firm matches. Clone size is shown for a subset of rows, as once, few, many or a class of expanded clone.

V: TRBV4-1
length: 19
size: .
J: TRBJ2-6
D: TRBD1
CDR3: CASSQESGTGSSGANVRTF
DNA: TGCGCCAGCAGCCAGGAATCCGGGACAGGGAGCTCTGGGGCCAACGTCCGGACTTTC

V: TRBV28
length: 16
size: few
J: TRBJ1-2
D: TRBD1
CDR3: CASPRDRGPPNYGYTF
DNA: TGTGCCAGCCCCCGGGACAGGGGCCCCCCTAACTATGGCTACACCTTC

V: TRBV4-1
length: 14
size: few
J: TRBJ2-2
D: .
CDR3: CASSQTGTTGELFF
DNA: TGCGCCAGCAGCCAAACGGGTACCACCGGGGAGCTGTTTTTT

V: TRBV5-1
length: 13
size: once
J: TRBJ1-1
D: .
CDR3: CASSSQGRTEAFF
DNA: TGCGCCAGCAGCTCCCAGGGGAGGACTGAAGCTTTCTTT

V: TRBV10-1
length: 14
size: many
J: TRBJ2-3
D: .
CDR3: CASSEPSGGSAQYF
DNA: TGCGCCAGCAGTGAGCCTTCGGGCGGTTCGGCGCAGTATTTT

V: TRBV7-2
length: 15
size: .
J: TRBJ2-3
D: .
CDR3: CASSLGSGTVDTQYF
DNA: TGTGCCAGCAGCTTAGGGTCGGGGACGGTAGATACGCAGTATTTT

V: TRBV20-1
length: 14
size: many
J: TRBJ2-5
D: TRBD2
CDR3: CSARQAGARETQYF
DNA: TGCAGTGCTAGGCAAGCGGGAGCGCGAGAGACCCAGTACTTC

V: TRBV4-2
length: 16
size: .
J: TRBJ2-3
D: TRBD1
CDR3: CASSQDPTGGTDTQYF
DNA: TGTGCCAGCAGCCAAGATCCGACAGGGGGCACAGATACGCAGTATTTT

V: TRBV28
length: 15
size: few
J: TRBJ2-6
D: .
CDR3: CASSAQNSGANVLTF
DNA: TGTGCCAGCAGTGCTCAGAACTCTGGGGCCAACGTCCTGACTTTC

V: TRBV7-2
length: 13
size: .
J: TRBJ1-2
D: TRBD1
CDR3: CASSAGQGYGYTF
DNA: TGTGCCAGCAGCGCCGGACAGGGTTATGGCTACACCTTC

V: TRBV27
length: 16
size: many
J: TRBJ2-5
D: TRBD1
CDR3: CASSFLGTGGQETQYF
DNA: TGTGCCAGCAGTTTCCTCGGGACAGGGGGGCAAGAGACCCAGTACTTC

V: TRBV5-1
length: 15
size: few
J: TRBJ2-7
D: TRBD1
CDR3: CASSFRAGGVHEQYF
DNA: TGCGCCAGCAGCTTTCGGGCAGGGGGCGTCCACGAGCAGTACTTC

V: TRBV5-1
length: 15
size: .
J: TRBJ1-5
D: TRBD1
CDR3: CASSLEQGDNQPQHF
DNA: TGCGCCAGCAGCTTGGAACAGGGGGACAATCAGCCCCAGCATTTT

V: TRBV27
length: 14
size: .
J: TRBJ1-2
D: .
CDR3: CASSPWTGNYGYTF
DNA: TGTGCCAGCAGTCCTTGGACGGGAAACTATGGCTACACCTTC

V: TRBV28
length: 13
size: .
J: TRBJ1-1
D: .
CDR3: CASILSGATEAFF
DNA: TGTGCCAGCATCCTATCCGGGGCGACTGAAGCTTTCTTT

V: TRBV6-6
length: 13
size: many
J: TRBJ2-7
D: TRBD1
CDR3: CASVKGASYEQYF
DNA: TGTGCCAGCGTAAAGGGGGCCTCCTACGAGCAGTACTTC

V: TRBV28
length: 16
size: .
J: TRBJ2-5
D: TRBD2
CDR3: CASSSAGASEGETQYF
DNA: TGTGCCAGCAGTTCGGCGGGAGCCTCGGAAGGGGAGACCCAGTACTTC

V: TRBV7-2
length: 16
size: few
J: TRBJ2-1
D: .
CDR3: CASSWVGGMPYNEQFF
DNA: TGTGCCAGCAGCTGGGTGGGGGGTATGCCCTACAATGAGCAGTTCTTC

V: TRBV10-3
length: 14
size: many
J: TRBJ2-7
D: TRBD2
CDR3: CAITEREEMDEQYF
DNA: TGTGCCATCACGGAGCGGGAGGAAATGGACGAGCAGTACTTC

V: TRBV12-3/TRBV12-4
length: 11
size: .
J: TRBJ1-5
D: .
CDR3: CASSLGSPQHF
DNA: TGTGCCAGCAGTTTAGGTTCGCCCCAGCATTTT

V: TRBV7-9
length: 15
size: medium-sized
J: TRBJ2-7
D: TRBD1
CDR3: CASSPLDRGGYEQYF
DNA: TGTGCCAGCAGCCCGTTGGACAGGGGTGGGTACGAGCAGTACTTC

V: TRBV6-6
length: 16
size: .
J: TRBJ1-4
D: .
CDR3: CASSSLGGTTNEKLFF
DNA: TGTGCCAGCAGTTCCCTGGGAGGGACAACTAATGAAAAACTGTTTTTT

V: TRBV18
length: 14
size: .
J: TRBJ1-4
D: .
CDR3: CASSPPAGREKLFF
DNA: TGTGCCAGCTCACCACCAGCAGGGAGGGAAAAACTGTTTTTT

V: TRBV7-9
length: 17
size: .
J: TRBJ2-2
D: TRBD1
CDR3: CASSLKSDRGRAGELFF
DNA: TGTGCCAGCAGCTTAAAATCGGACAGGGGGCGAGCCGGGGAGCTGTTTTTT

V: TRBV20-1
length: 14
size: few
J: TRBJ2-2
D: .
CDR3: CSARGDYDTGELFF
DNA: TGCAGTGCTAGGGGGGATTACGACACCGGGGAGCTGTTTTTT

V: TRBV12-3/TRBV12-4
length: 12
size: many
J: TRBJ1-2
D: .
CDR3: CASSPDNYGYTF
DNA: TGTGCCAGCAGCCCGGACAACTATGGCTACACCTTC

V: TRBV6-5
length: 15
size: few
J: TRBJ2-1
D: .
CDR3: CASSYGGETYNEQFF
DNA: TGTGCCAGCAGTTACGGGGGCGAGACCTACAATGAGCAGTTCTTC

V: TRBV5-6
length: 12
size: few
J: TRBJ2-3
D: .
CDR3: CASSLVSDTQYF
DNA: TGTGCCAGCAGCTTGGTTTCAGATACGCAGTATTTT

V: TRBV6-1
length: 15
size: many
J: TRBJ2-3
D: .
CDR3: CASNLRAGSGDTQYF
DNA: TGTGCCAGCAACTTACGTGCGGGTTCTGGAGATACGCAGTATTTT

V: TRBV5-1
length: 14
size: few
J: TRBJ2-1
D: .
CDR3: CASSLGEGDNEQFF
DNA: TGCGCCAGCAGCTTGGGCGAGGGGGACAATGAGCAGTTCTTC

V: TRBV5-1
length: 15
size: .
J: TRBJ1-2
D: .
CDR3: CASSLDYTLNYGYTF
DNA: TGCGCCAGCAGCTTGGATTACACCCTTAACTATGGCTACACCTTC

V: TRBV4-3
length: 13
size: .
J: TRBJ2-7
D: .
CDR3: CASSPRTGYEQYF
DNA: TGCGCCAGCAGCCCCCGTACTGGCTACGAGCAGTACTTC

V: TRBV6-2/TRBV6-3
length: 14
size: .
J: TRBJ2-3
D: .
CDR3: CASSRVFSTDTQYF
DNA: TGTGCCAGTAGCAGGGTGTTCAGCACAGATACGCAGTATTTT

V: TRBV4-1
length: 17
size: many
J: TRBJ2-1
D: TRBD2
CDR3: CASSQGLAGRPYNEQFF
DNA: TGCGCCAGCAGCCAAGGACTAGCTGGTCGACCCTACAATGAGCAGTTCTTC